The next 22 T cell receptor beta chains were all read from a single sample in a study of vaccination and CD4 T cells after COVID-19. Antigens of these TCRs are unknown. The Oncomine TCR Beta short-read assay was applied to DNA of cultured CD4+ T cells. TCRdb re-called the PCR reads through MiXCR, storing one row per CDR3 protein. The sample contains about 3,000 distinct CDR3 sequences, about 34% of which appear only once. The sample's treatment: roughly ten-day PBMC culture with coronavirus spike peptide pools or control peptides (ViraFEST assay). Material: CD4+ T cells from blood, cultured in vitro. These TCRs come from a human donor who had recovered from COVID-19.

V and J are TRBV5-1 and TRBJ2-5; 8 bases agree with TRBD1. The ends lost 3 bases at V and 5 bases at J; junction bases unmatched: 9. Looked up from germline, CDR1 is SGHRS and CDR2 is YFSETQ. This CDR3 contains 15 residues. For the CDR3, the DNA is TGCGCCAGCAGCTCCTGGCAGGGGGCTGGTGAGACCCAGTACTTC. It codes for CASSSWQGAGETQYF.

This clonotype was observed a handful of times. The chain combines TRBV28 with TRBJ2-7; the D call may be TRBD1 or TRBD2 (5 bases each). There are 12 residues in the CDR3. V lost 5 bases to trimming and J lost 6 bases, with 11 bases between them. CDR1 is MDHEN, CDR2 SYDVKM, per germline. CDR3 protein: CASSPDSGEQYF. The CDR3 bases are TGTGCCAGCAGTCCAGACAGCGGCGAGCAGTACTTC. The complete variable domain, with remaining parts taken from reference TRBV28 and TRBJ2-7, reads DVKVTQSSRYLVKRTGEKVFLECVQDMDHENMFWYRQDPGLGLRLIYFSYDVKMKEKGDIPEGYSVSREKKERFSLILESASTNQTSMYLCASSPDSGEQYFGPGTRLTVT.

As regards this clonotype: This may arise from a read error, as a much more abundant clone is one base away. The chain is built from TRBV12-3 or TRBV12-4 and TRBJ2-3; 8 bases fit TRBD2. CDR3 length: 16 amino acids. The CDR3 reads CASSLGQRGSTDMQYF. The CDR3 DNA reads TGTGCCAGCAGTTTAGGCCAGCGGGGGTCCACAGATATGCAGTATTTT.

The table lists this clonotype with a few counts. The rearrangement joins TRBV20-1 to TRBJ1-6; D is uncertain. The CDR3 consists of 12 residues. CDR1 is DFQATT, CDR2 SNEGSKA, per germline (reference sequence). The V and J ends lost 0 bases and 8 bases respectively, with 5 bases between them. CDR3 DNA: TGCAGTGCTAGAGATTTGGATTCACCCCTCCACTTT. It translates to CSARDLDSPLHF.

The chain joins TRBV12-3 or TRBV12-4 to TRBJ1-2, with D possibly being TRBD1 (5 bases). The CDR3 sequence is 15 residues long. Trimming took off 4 bases at V and 8 bases at J, with 20 bases between the two ends. As DNA, the CDR3 is TGTGCCAGCAGTTCCCTGTTGGGGACTACTGGAGGCTACACCTTC. It translates to CASSSLLGTTGGYTF.

The chain employs TRBV7-6 and TRBJ2-2; a weak D match, TRBD1 (5 bases). V was clipped by 3 bases and J by 8 bases, with 16 bases between them. The CDR3 loop spans 15 amino acids. Germline V gene sequence: CDR1 SGHVS, CDR2 FNYEAQ. CDR3 amino acids: CASSFSRVLGGELFF. Here the CDR3 DNA reads TGTGCCAGCAGCTTTTCCAGGGTCTTAGGTGGGGAGCTGTTTTTT.

V is TRBV12-3 or TRBV12-4 and J is TRBJ2-1; D might be TRBD2 (7 bases). The CDR3 loop spans 15 amino acids. V lost 6 bases and J lost 10, with 22 bases in between. DNA of the CDR3: TGTGCCAGCAGCACCGGGGGGCCACCCTTCAAAGAGCAGTTCTTC. It encodes CASSTGGPPFKEQFF.

This rearrangement joins TRBV4-1 to TRBJ2-5, with 10 bases lining up with TRBD2. Germline CDR1 and CDR2: MGHRA and YSYEKL. After removal of 0 bases from V and 4 bases from J, the junction contained 5 bases not matched to a gene. The CDR3 is made up of 16 amino acids. Here the CDR3 DNA reads TGCGCCAGCAGCCAAGATAGAAGCGGGGGGGTAGAGACCCAGTACTTC. It yields the protein CASSQDRSGGVETQYF.

The chain joins TRBV12-3 or TRBV12-4 to TRBJ1-2; the D is unclear. This CDR3 contains 13 residues. The germline V and J ends were trimmed by 5 bases and 5 bases, with 12 bases remaining between them. The chain's CDR3 is CASSPGVKYGYTF. The CDR3 nucleotides are TGTGCCAGCAGTCCCGGGGTCAAGTATGGCTACACCTTC.

By proportion, this clonotype is hyperexpanded. The chain links TRBV20-1 to TRBJ2-3; 10 nucleotides agree with TRBD2. The CDR3 covers 12 residues. Germline loops: CDR1 DFQATT, CDR2 SNEGSKA (reference sequence). V lost 5 bases to trimming and J lost 10 bases; unmatched junction nucleotides: 6. The CDR3 coding sequence is TGCAGTGCTTCGGGACTAGCGCATTCGCAGTATTTT. As protein: CSASGLAHSQYF.

This clonotype appeared a few times. The chain couples TRBV5-6 to TRBJ2-2; 7 nucleotides agree with TRBD1. Germline V gives CDR1 SGHDT, CDR2 YYEEEE. CDR3 size: 14 residues. Trimming took 3 bases from V and 5 from J; bases not matched to a gene: 4. The CDR3 sequence is CASSSGQPTGELFF. Here the CDR3 DNA reads TGTGCCAGCAGCTCGGGACAGCCTACCGGGGAGCTGTTTTTT. Supplemented by reference TRBV5-6 and TRBJ2-2, the full variable domain reads DAGVTQSPTHLIKTRGQQVTLRCSPKSGHDTVSWYQQALGQGPQFIFQYYEEEERQRGNFPDRFSGHQFPNYSSELNVNALLLGDSALYLCASSSGQPTGELFFGEGSRLTVL.

The chain has TRBV5-4 and TRBJ2-4; no firm D call. V was pared by 0 bases and J by 0 bases, with 4 bases between. In germline, CDR1 is SGHNT, CDR2 YYREEE (reference sequence). The CDR3 extends over 14 amino acids. The CDR3 DNA follows: TGTGCCAGCAGCTTGGCCAGAGCCAAAAACATTCAGTACTTC. This sequence encodes CASSLARAKNIQYF.

By share of the sample, this clonotype is medium-sized (0.01 to 0.1%). CDR3 DNA: TGTGCCAGCAGCCTCAGCTCCTACGAGCAGTACTTC. Residues: CASSLSSYEQYF. The genes are TRBV7-2 and TRBJ2-7; no reliable D call. This CDR3 is 12 amino acids long. V lost 5 bases to trimming and J lost 0 bases, with 5 bases between them. Germline CDR1 and CDR2: SGHTA and FQGNSA. The full variable domain, with the rest looked up from reference TRBV7-2 and TRBJ2-7, is GAGVSQSPSNKVTEKGKDVELRCDPISGHTALYWYRQSLGQGLEFLIYFQGNSAPDKSGLPSDRFSAERTGGSVSTLTIQRTQQEDSAVYLCASSLSSYEQYFGPGTRLTVT.

V gene TRBV18 combines with J gene TRBJ2-3; a possible D gene is TRBD2 (7 bases). The CDR3 length is 16 residues. Per the germline V gene, CDR1 is KGHSH and CDR2 is LQKENI. With 4 bases removed from V and 3 bases from J, the gap between germline ends came to 17 bases. The CDR3 DNA is TGTGCCAGCTCACAGAAATGGGGGGGCAGTACAGATACGCAGTATTTT. It encodes CASSQKWGGSTDTQYF.

In this sample, this clonotype turned up a few times. The chain is built from TRBV19 and TRBJ2-7; D possibly corresponds to TRBD1 (5 bases). Trimming cost V 4 bases and J 1 base, with 11 bases left between them. The CDR3 is 14 residues long. Per germline, CDR1 LNHDA and CDR2 SQIVND (reference sequence). In DNA, the CDR3 is TGTGCCAGTAGTACAGGGCCCGGATCCTACGAGCAGTACTTC. Protein: CASSTGPGSYEQYF.

With regard to this clonotype: The junction and the germline gene differ at one end; a read error may be behind it. The V and J genes are TRBV5-6 and TRBJ2-2; D might be TRBD1 (5 bases). CDR3 length equals 16 residues. Germline CDR1 and CDR2: SGHDT and YYEEEE. CDR3 sequence: CASTLRFSKGAGELFF. The CDR3 DNA follows: TGTGCCAGCACCTTGAGGTTTTCCAAAGGGGCCGGGGAGCTGTTTTTT.

This clonotype has a handful of counts. The chain links TRBV3-1 to TRBJ1-1; D is uncertain. V was clipped by 4 bases and J by 2 bases, with 11 bases between them. CDR1 is LGHDT, CDR2 YNNKEL, per germline (reference sequence). CDR3 length: 14 residues. The CDR3 spells CASSRERPNTEAFF. The CDR3 region has the DNA TGTGCCAGCAGCCGTGAAAGGCCTAACACTGAAGCTTTCTTT.

This chain links TRBV10-3 with TRBJ2-4, with D possibly being TRBD1 (6 bases). V shed 0 bases and J shed 4 bases, with 13 bases lying between them. The CDR3 has 16 amino acids. CDR1 is ENHRY, CDR2 SYGVKD, per germline. CDR3 residues: CAISESSRTVKNIQYF. Here the CDR3 DNA reads TGTGCCATCAGTGAGTCCTCTCGGACAGTAAAAAACATTCAGTACTTC.

The V gene is TRBV20-1, the J gene TRBJ2-3; TRBD2 aligns across 9 bases. The J segment lost 4 bases and the V segment lost 5 bases, leaving 7 bases of the junction unmatched. Germline CDR1 DFQATT, CDR2 SNEGSKA (reference sequence). The CDR3 contains 14 residues. The CDR3 nucleotides read TGCAGTGCTTTGACTAGCGGACTTGCAGATACGCAGTATTTT. Translated: CSALTSGLADTQYF.

This clonotype appeared a few times. The chain recombines TRBV5-1 with TRBJ2-4; D call uncertain. CDR3 length equals 13 residues. Trimming took 0 bases from V and 6 from J, leaving 7 bases between them. The V gene's germline CDR1 is SGHRS and CDR2 YFSETQ. The CDR3 bases are TGCGCCAGCAGCTTGGAACTACCAAACATTCAGTACTTC. Translating gives CASSLELPNIQYF.

In this sample, this clonotype is hyperexpanded. The J gene is TRBJ2-7, the V gene TRBV19, with D perhaps TRBD1 or TRBD2 (7 bases each). The V gene lost 6 bases and the J gene lost 2 bases, with 20 bases spanning the gap. Germline V gene data show CDR1 as LNHDA and CDR2 as SQIVND (reference sequence). The CDR3 totals 16 residues. The CDR3 loop is CASSPQGGSLAYEQYF. CDR3 coding DNA: TGTGCCAGTAGCCCCCAGGGGGGGTCTTTGGCCTACGAGCAGTACTTC.

The V call is TRBV6-2 or TRBV6-3, the J call TRBJ2-3, with 15 bases fitting TRBD2. Trimming at V came to 4 bases and at J to 6 bases, leaving 2 bases not matched to a gene. There are 15 residues in the CDR3. Looked up from germline, CDR1 is MNHEY and CDR2 is SVGEGT. CDR3 residues: CASSWTSGGADTQYF. CDR3 coding DNA: TGTGCCAGCAGTTGGACTAGCGGGGGGGCTGATACGCAGTATTTT.